This TCR beta chain was found in a study of human T cells and chemical hapten exposure. TCRdb re-called the RACE reads through MiXCR, storing one row per CDR3 protein. The sample lists roughly 380,000 distinct CDR3 sequences, about 6% occurring once. There are 13 residues in the CDR3. Trimming at V came to 4 bases and at J to 4 bases, leaving 3 bases not matched to a gene. Per germline, CDR1 MNHNS and CDR2 SASEGT. Study-level findings and limits: There was alopecia in the donors, so their immune response may differ from that of healthy people.

The time point: patch test 2, 6 weeks after DPC sensitization. Described treatment: therapeutic diphenylcyclopropenone sensitization with weekly scalp DPC. At patch-test visits, sampling came before the patch test. This clonotype was observed many times. Its cognate antigen is unknown. This chain links TRBV6-1 with TRBJ1-2; 7 bases are shared with TRBD1. This specimen consisted of whole blood, obtained in connection with sensitization to the hapten diphenylcyclopropenone (DPC). This receptor was identified in a young woman with alopecia areata. Some clones in this sample may be carry-over from other donors' samples. CDR3 amino acids: CASSVPGGYGYTF. CDR3 DNA: TGTGCCAGCAGTGTTCCAGGGGGCTATGGCTACACCTTC.